This TCR beta chain was sequenced in a study of cytomegalovirus exposure and HLA in healthy donors. Study-wide results and limits: Sequence variants that were highly shared formed a cluster that was likely a sequencing artifact.

60 Vbeta and 13 Jbeta primers were used in PCR. Generated by immunoSEQ multiplex PCR, the TCRdb table keeps only in-frame clones and is missing some. Of more than 150,000 clones listed, roughly 78% are singletons. Note on this clone: The antigen remains unidentified.

Trimming stripped 3 bases from V and 4 bases from J, with 8 bases between. The CDR3 length is 13 residues. From germline, CDR1 is LGHNA and CDR2 YSLEER. Sequenced input: PBMCs. The genes are TRBV4-3 and TRBJ2-3; a weak D match, TRBD1 (6 bases). The sequence was obtained from a woman between 45 and 60 years old in good health and CMV-seropositive. Here the CDR3 reads CASSHAGADTQYF. In DNA, the CDR3 is TGCGCCAGCAGCCACGCAGGGGCAGATACGCAGTATTTT.